This TCR beta chain was obtained from a study of T cell responses to AZD1222 COVID-19 vaccine. Study-wide points: Mostly white British, mostly female donors; authors suggested clonal diversity may be underestimated.

Pooling covered second doses at about 4 or about 12 weeks. With respect to this clone: Its antigen is unidentified.

The protocol was immunoSEQ multiplex PCR, while the TCRdb copy is restricted to in-frame clones and leaves out a portion. There are approximately 150,000 clones in the sample; approximately 90% occur only once, and roughly 3.8% lies in the top ten. The sequence was collected from an adult who received the AZD1222 COVID-19 vaccine. Sequenced here: peripheral blood, sampled 28 days after the second AZD1222 dose.

CDR3 bases: TGTGCCAGCTCACCTACCCAGGGGAGGCCTAACTATGGCTACACCTTC. Translated, it gives CASSPTQGRPNYGYTF. The chain joins TRBV18 to TRBJ1-2, with D possibly TRBD1 on 6 matching bases. Germline CDR1 reads KGHSH; CDR2 reads LQKENI. CDR3 length: 16 residues. The V gene lost 3 bases and the J gene lost 0 bases, with 14 bases spanning the gap.